These 24 T cell receptor beta chains share one sample of origin, sequenced in a study of cytomegalovirus exposure and HLA in healthy donors. Use of 60 Vbeta and 13 Jbeta primers characterized the PCR. Clones were sequenced by immunoSEQ multiplex PCR, and TCRdb holds only the in-frame ones, with some missing. The data contain 100,000 to 150,000 clones, under 80% of them singletons. The specimen sequenced was PBMCs. The receptors derive from a woman in her fifties or sixties in good health and CMV-seropositive.

This clone was counted a single time. The V gene is TRBV4-2, the J gene TRBJ2-1; TRBD2 aligns across 13 bases. This CDR3 contains 14 residues. After removal of 6 bases from V and 4 bases from J, the junction contained 0 bases not matched to a gene. Germline V gives CDR1 LGHNA, CDR2 YNFKEQ. CDR3 protein: CASRGLAGYNEQFF. DNA of the CDR3: TGTGCCAGCAGGGGACTAGCGGGGTACAATGAGCAGTTCTTC.

The V and J genes are TRBV4-1 and TRBJ2-6, with 9 bases matching TRBD1. Germline loops: CDR1 MGHRA, CDR2 YSYEKL. The CDR3 runs 21 residues. V lost 0 bases, J lost 4 bases, and 16 bases stayed unmatched. The CDR3 DNA reads as TGCGCCAGCAGCCAAGATGGCCCCGGGACAGGGTCATTAGCGGGGGCCAACGTCCTGACTTTC. This translates into CASSQDGPGTGSLAGANVLTF.

The chain links TRBV5-4 to TRBJ1-4; no firm D call. The CDR3 loop spans 15 amino acids. Germline CDR1 reads SGHNT; CDR2 reads YYREEE (reference sequence). Trimming stripped 0 bases from V and 7 bases from J, with 13 bases between. CDR3 loop: CASSLAGSGGEKLFF. The CDR3 nucleotides read TGTGCCAGCAGCTTGGCCGGGAGTGGTGGTGAAAAACTGTTTTTT. Using reference TRBV5-4 and TRBJ1-4 for the parts outside the CDR3, the full variable domain is ETGVTQSPTHLIKTRGQQVTLRCSSQSGHNTVSWYQQALGQGPQFIFQYYREEENGRGNFPPRFSGLQFPNYSSELNVNALELDDSALYLCASSLAGSGGEKLFFGSGTQLSVL.

The genes are TRBV9 and TRBJ2-5; 7 bases line up with TRBD2. The CDR3 is 16 amino acids. J lost 1 base, V lost 0 bases, and 6 bases had no gene match. Germline V lookup: CDR1 SGDLS, CDR2 YYNGEE. The CDR3 coding sequence is TGTGCCAGCAGCGTAGCCTTCGGGGGGACCCAAGAGACCCAGTACTTC. Residues: CASSVAFGGTQETQYF. Complete variable domain (other parts from reference TRBV9 and TRBJ2-5): DSGVTQTPKHLITATGQRVTLRCSPRSGDLSVYWYQQSLDQGLQFLIQYYNGEERAKGNILERFSAQQFPDLHSELNLSSLELGDSALYFCASSVAFGGTQETQYFGPGTRLLVL.

As for this clone: In the same sample, other DNA sequences code for this CDR3. The chain is built from TRBV5-1 and TRBJ2-1, with D possibly TRBD2 on 5 matching bases. V was pared by 2 bases and J by 0 bases, with 9 bases between. Germline V gene data show CDR1 as SGHRS and CDR2 as YFSETQ. The CDR3 runs 15 residues. CDR3 protein: CASSLQGSSYNEQFF. CDR3 DNA: TGCGCCAGCAGCTTACAAGGGAGCTCCTACAATGAGCAGTTCTTC.

The V call is TRBV5-5, the J call TRBJ1-1; TRBD1 matches 7 bases. V gave up 1 base and J gave up 4 bases; unmatched junction bases: 7. CDR1 and CDR2 from the germline V gene are SGHKS and YYEKEE (reference sequence). This CDR3 has 15 residues. CDR3 DNA: TGTGCCAGCAGCTTGTGGACAGGTTGGACCACTGAAGCTTTCTTT. Translating it yields CASSLWTGWTTEAFF. Full variable domain (rest looked up from reference TRBV5-5 and TRBJ1-1): DAGVTQSPTHLIKTRGQQVTLRCSPISGHKSVSWYQQVLGQGPQFIFQYYEKEERGRGNFPDRFSARQFPNYSSELNVNALLLGDSALYLCASSLWTGWTTEAFFGQGTRLTVV.

This chain connects TRBV7-8 to TRBJ1-1; 8 positions match TRBD1. The V gene's germline CDR1 is SGHVS and CDR2 FQNEAQ. CDR3 length: 15 residues. Trimming took 6 bases from V and 5 from J; bases not matched to a gene: 11. The CDR3 nucleotides are TGTGCCAGCAGTCCAGGGGGCCCCAGGGGGACTGAAGCTTTCTTT. It translates to CASSPGGPRGTEAFF.

As to this clone: The same CDR3 is also encoded by other DNA sequences in this sample. This chain joins TRBV7-2 and TRBJ2-7; D not certain. This CDR3 has 12 amino acids. CDR1 SGHTA and CDR2 FQGNSA come from the germline V gene. V lost 1 base and J lost 4, with 5 bases in between. CDR3 bases: TGTGCCAGCAGCTTAGTCGGTTACGAGCAGTACTTC. As protein: CASSLVGYEQYF.

J is TRBJ1-5 and V is TRBV4-3; weak D call: TRBD1 (6 bases). Trimming pared 1 base from V and 4 bases from J, leaving 11 bases between. Germline V gene lookup returns CDR1 LGHNA and CDR2 YSLEER. This CDR3 has 15 residues. Here the CDR3 reads CASSQVEGGNQPQHF. DNA for the CDR3: TGCGCCAGCAGCCAAGTTGAGGGGGGGAATCAGCCCCAGCATTTT.

The V call is TRBV7-3, the J call TRBJ2-3, with D possibly TRBD1 on 5 matching bases. The CDR3 has 15 amino acids. Germline assignment: CDR1 SGHTA and CDR2 FQGTGA. Trimming pared 5 bases from V and 2 bases from J, leaving 14 bases between. The CDR3 is CASSQTGHTTDTQYF. Written as DNA, the CDR3 is TGTGCCAGCAGCCAAACCGGACATACCACAGATACGCAGTATTTT.

This chain joins TRBV18 and TRBJ2-7; 11 nucleotides match TRBD2. Germline CDR1 KGHSH, CDR2 LQKENI. The J segment lost 5 bases and the V segment lost 6 bases, leaving 3 bases of the junction unmatched. The CDR3 contains 13 residues. This CDR3 reads CASSGTSGNEQYF. CDR3 sequence (DNA): TGTGCCAGCTCCGGGACTAGCGGAAACGAGCAGTACTTC.

The rearrangement links TRBV19 to TRBJ1-2, with 9 bases fitting TRBD1. The germline gives CDR1 LNHDA, CDR2 SQIVND (reference sequence). After removal of 7 bases from V and 8 bases from J, the junction contained 14 bases not matched to a gene. The CDR3 is made up of 15 amino acids. The chain's CDR3 is CASTAQGAFVEGYTF. CDR3 nucleotide sequence: TGTGCCAGTACGGCACAGGGGGCCTTCGTTGAGGGCTACACCTTC. The whole variable domain, remainder taken from reference TRBV19 and TRBJ1-2, is DGGITQSPKYLFRKEGQNVTLSCEQNLNHDAMYWYRQDPGQGLRLIYYSQIVNDFQKGDIAEGYSVSREKKESFPLTVTSAQKNPTAFYLCASTAQGAFVEGYTFGSGTRLTVV.

Concerning this clone itself: This CDR3 is missing its conserved last phenylalanine or tryptophan, likely due to a read error. V and J are TRBV6-5 and TRBJ1-6; D is possibly TRBD1 (6 bases). Germline loops: CDR1 MNHEY, CDR2 SVGAGI. V was shortened by 4 bases and J by 9 bases, with 16 bases between the two germline ends. The CDR3 covers 15 residues. In DNA, the CDR3 is TGTGCCAGCAGTTCCTTCCTGGGGGCAGGTTCACCCCTCCACTCT. Its protein is CASSSFLGAGSPLHS.

This clone came up once. The CDR3 sequence: CASSPGQGTGELFF. CDR3 nucleotide sequence: TGCGCCAGCAGCCCCGGACAGGGCACCGGGGAGCTGTTTTTT. The chain employs TRBV5-1 and TRBJ2-2; 8 bases map to TRBD1. J lost 4 bases, V lost 4 bases, and 3 bases had no gene match. Germline V gene data show CDR1 as SGHRS and CDR2 as YFSETQ. CDR3 length equals 14 residues.

CDR3 coding DNA: TGTGCCAGCAGCAAACGTAAAGGGGCGAGAGGAAACACCATATATTTT. It codes for CASSKRKGARGNTIYF. V and J are TRBV21-1 and TRBJ1-3; the table calls TRBD1, which could not be checked here. TRBV21-1 is designated a pseudogene. The CDR3 runs to 16 residues.

The chain is built from TRBV4-2 and TRBJ2-2, with a possible D match to TRBD1 (6 bases). Germline V gene lookup returns CDR1 LGHNA and CDR2 YNFKEQ. Deletions cut 4 bases from V and 7 bases from J, with 16 bases between. The CDR3 loop spans 15 amino acids. This chain's CDR3 is CASSPYDRSGGELFF. Written as DNA, the CDR3 is TGTGCCAGCAGCCCCTACGACAGGTCCGGCGGGGAGCTGTTTTTT.

The V call is TRBV6-6, the J call TRBJ2-4, with D possibly being TRBD2 (5 bases). CDR3 size: 15 residues. Between the trimmed V and J ends, which lost 0 bases and 5 bases, there was a span of 11 bases. Germline V CDR1 and CDR2: MNHNY, SVGAGI (reference sequence). CDR3 sequence reads: CASSYSLAGENIQYF. The DNA of the CDR3 is TGTGCCAGCAGTTACTCTCTAGCTGGGGAAAACATTCAGTACTTC.

The rearrangement joins TRBV5-5 to TRBJ2-1; D not resolved. The CDR3 consists of 14 residues. CDR1 and CDR2 (germline): SGHKS, YYEKEE (reference sequence). The V end lost 0 bases, the J end lost 9 bases, and 13 bases lay between the germline ends. The CDR3 nucleotides are TGTGCCAGCAGCTTGGCCGCCCAGGAAAGTGAGCAGTTCTTC. This gives the protein CASSLAAQESEQFF.

This clone was recorded once. This chain joins TRBV11-3 and TRBJ2-3, with 13 bases fitting TRBD2. The CDR3 has 17 amino acids. The germline gives CDR1 SGHNT, CDR2 YENEEA. V gave up 2 bases and J gave up 1 base; unmatched junction bases: 3. The DNA of the CDR3 is TGTGCCAGCAGCTTACGGACTAGCGGGGGTGGCACAGATACGCAGTATTTT. This encodes CASSLRTSGGGTDTQYF.

The gene calls are TRBV7-2 and TRBJ2-7; the match to TRBD1 covers 7 bases. CDR3 length: 12 amino acids. Losses at the gene ends were 5 bases for V and 6 bases for J; bases not matched to a gene: 4. Germline V gives CDR1 SGHTA, CDR2 FQGNSA. CDR3: CASSKTGSEQYF. The CDR3 DNA reads as TGTGCCAGCAGCAAGACAGGGAGCGAGCAGTACTTC.

This sequence joins TRBV10-3 and TRBJ1-2; D is uncertain. The ends were cut back, 6 bases at V and 4 bases at J, with 15 bases in the middle. CDR1 and CDR2 (germline): ENHRY, SYGVKD. The CDR3 is 14 residues long. The CDR3 DNA reads as TGTGCCATCAGGGAGGGAGGAGGGTTCTATGGCTACACCTTC. Residues: CAIREGGGFYGYTF.

V usage is TRBV9 and J usage is TRBJ2-3; 10 bases align to TRBD2. The CDR3 extends over 14 amino acids. The junction had 2 bases not matched to a gene; V was cut back by 0 bases and J by 7 bases. Germline V gene data show CDR1 as SGDLS and CDR2 as YYNGEE. The CDR3 region has the DNA TGTGCCAGCAGCGTAGCTAGCGGGGGAAATACGCAGTATTTT. It codes for CASSVASGGNTQYF. The full variable domain, with the rest looked up from reference TRBV9 and TRBJ2-3, is DSGVTQTPKHLITATGQRVTLRCSPRSGDLSVYWYQQSLDQGLQFLIQYYNGEERAKGNILERFSAQQFPDLHSELNLSSLELGDSALYFCASSVASGGNTQYFGPGTRLTVL.

The chain couples TRBV5-1 to TRBJ1-1; D possibly corresponds to TRBD1 (6 bases). The germline V and J ends were trimmed by 3 bases and 0 bases, with 9 bases remaining between them. Germline-derived CDR1 and CDR2 are SGHRS and YFSETQ. The CDR3 loop spans 14 amino acids. CDR3 sequence reads: CASSSQGMNTEAFF. DNA of the CDR3: TGCGCCAGCAGCTCGCAGGGGATGAACACTGAAGCTTTCTTT. The full variable domain, with the rest looked up from reference TRBV5-1 and TRBJ1-1, is KAGVTQTPRYLIKTRGQQVTLSCSPISGHRSVSWYQQTPGQGLQFLFEYFSETQRNKGNFPGRFSGRQFSNSRSEMNVSTLELGDSALYLCASSSQGMNTEAFFGQGTRLTVV.

The chain joins TRBV5-1 to TRBJ1-1; perhaps TRBD1 as D (6 bases). V lost 5 bases and J 8 bases, leaving 10 bases between the germline ends. Germline-derived CDR1 and CDR2 are SGHRS and YFSETQ. This CDR3 region has 11 residues. CDR3 protein: CASSLGTEAFF. DNA of the CDR3: TGCGCCAGCAGTCTAGGGACAGAAGCTTTCTTT.